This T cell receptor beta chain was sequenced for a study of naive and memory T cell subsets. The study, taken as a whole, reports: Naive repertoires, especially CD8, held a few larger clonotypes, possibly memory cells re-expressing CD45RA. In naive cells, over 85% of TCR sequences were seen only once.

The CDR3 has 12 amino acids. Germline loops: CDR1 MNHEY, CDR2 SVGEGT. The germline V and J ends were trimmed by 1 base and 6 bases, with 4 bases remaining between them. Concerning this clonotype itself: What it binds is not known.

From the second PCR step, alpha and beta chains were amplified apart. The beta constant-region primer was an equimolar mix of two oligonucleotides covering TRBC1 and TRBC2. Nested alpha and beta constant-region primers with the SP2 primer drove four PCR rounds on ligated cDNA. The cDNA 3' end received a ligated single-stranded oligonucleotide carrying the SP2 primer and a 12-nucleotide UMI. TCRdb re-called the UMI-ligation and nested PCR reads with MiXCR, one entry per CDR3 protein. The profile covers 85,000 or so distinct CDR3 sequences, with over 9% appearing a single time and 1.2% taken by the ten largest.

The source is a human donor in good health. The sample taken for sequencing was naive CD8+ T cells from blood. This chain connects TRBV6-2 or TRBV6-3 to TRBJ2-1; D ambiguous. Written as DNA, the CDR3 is TGTGCCAGCAGTTACTACTTCAATGAGCAGTTCTTC. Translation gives CASSYYFNEQFF.